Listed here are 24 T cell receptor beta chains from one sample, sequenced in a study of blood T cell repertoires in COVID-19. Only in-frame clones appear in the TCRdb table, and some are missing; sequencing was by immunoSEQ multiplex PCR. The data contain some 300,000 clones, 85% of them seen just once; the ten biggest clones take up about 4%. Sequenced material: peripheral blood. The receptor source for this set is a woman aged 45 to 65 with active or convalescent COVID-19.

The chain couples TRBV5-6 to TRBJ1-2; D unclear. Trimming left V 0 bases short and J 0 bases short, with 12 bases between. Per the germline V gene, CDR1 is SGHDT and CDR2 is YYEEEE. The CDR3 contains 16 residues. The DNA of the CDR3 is TGTGCCAGCAGCTTGGGACACGGAACTTCTAACTATGGCTACACCTTC. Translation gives CASSLGHGTSNYGYTF.

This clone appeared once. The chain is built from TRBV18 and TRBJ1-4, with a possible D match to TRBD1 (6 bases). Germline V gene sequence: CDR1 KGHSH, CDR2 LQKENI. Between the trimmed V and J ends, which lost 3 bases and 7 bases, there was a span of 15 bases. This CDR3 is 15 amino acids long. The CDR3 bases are TGTGCCAGCTCACCCACGGCAGGGGATGGTGAAAAACTGTTTTTT. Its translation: CASSPTAGDGEKLFF.

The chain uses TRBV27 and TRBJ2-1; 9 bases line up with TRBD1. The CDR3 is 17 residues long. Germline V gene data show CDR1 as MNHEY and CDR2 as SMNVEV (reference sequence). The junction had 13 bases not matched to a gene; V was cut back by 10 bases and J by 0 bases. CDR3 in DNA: TGTGCCACCCAAGCGGGACAGGGCGCTAGCTCCTACAATGAGCAGTTCTTC. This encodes CATQAGQGASSYNEQFF.

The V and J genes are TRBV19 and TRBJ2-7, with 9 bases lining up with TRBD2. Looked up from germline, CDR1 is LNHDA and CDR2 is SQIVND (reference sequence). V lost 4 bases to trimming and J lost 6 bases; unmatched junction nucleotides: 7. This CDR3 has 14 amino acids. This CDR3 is CASSTVSGSGEQYF. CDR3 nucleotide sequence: TGTGCCAGTAGTACCGTTAGCGGGAGTGGCGAGCAGTACTTC.

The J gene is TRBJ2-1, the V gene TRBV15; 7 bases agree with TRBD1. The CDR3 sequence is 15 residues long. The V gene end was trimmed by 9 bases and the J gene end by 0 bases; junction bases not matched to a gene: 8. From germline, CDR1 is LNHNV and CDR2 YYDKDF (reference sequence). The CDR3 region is CATARGSPSYNEQFF. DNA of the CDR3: TGTGCCACGGCCAGGGGGAGCCCCTCCTACAATGAGCAGTTCTTC.

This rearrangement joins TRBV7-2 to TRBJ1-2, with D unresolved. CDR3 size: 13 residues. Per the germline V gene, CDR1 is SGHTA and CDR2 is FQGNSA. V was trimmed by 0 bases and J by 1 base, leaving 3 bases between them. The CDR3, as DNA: TGTGCCAGCAGCTTAGCCAATAACTATGGCTACACCTTC. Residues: CASSLANNYGYTF.

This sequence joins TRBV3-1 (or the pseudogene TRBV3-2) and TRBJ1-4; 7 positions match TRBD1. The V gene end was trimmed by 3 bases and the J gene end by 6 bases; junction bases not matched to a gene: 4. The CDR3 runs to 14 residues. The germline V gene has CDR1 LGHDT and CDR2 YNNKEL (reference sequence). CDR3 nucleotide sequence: TGTGCCAGCAGCCAGTACAGGGGTTATGAAAAACTGTTTTTT. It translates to CASSQYRGYEKLFF.

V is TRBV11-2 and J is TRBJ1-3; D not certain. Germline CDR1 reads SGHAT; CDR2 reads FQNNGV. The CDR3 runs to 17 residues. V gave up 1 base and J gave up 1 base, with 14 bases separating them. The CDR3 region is CASSLGRVRHSGNTIYF. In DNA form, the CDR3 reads TGTGCCAGCAGCTTAGGTCGAGTGAGACATTCTGGAAACACCATATATTTT. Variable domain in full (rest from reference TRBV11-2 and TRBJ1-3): EAGVAQSPRYKIIEKRQSVAFWCNPISGHATLYWYQQILGQGPKLLIQFQNNGVVDDSQLPKDRFSAERLKGVDSTLKIQPAKLEDSAVYLCASSLGRVRHSGNTIYFGEGSWLTVV.

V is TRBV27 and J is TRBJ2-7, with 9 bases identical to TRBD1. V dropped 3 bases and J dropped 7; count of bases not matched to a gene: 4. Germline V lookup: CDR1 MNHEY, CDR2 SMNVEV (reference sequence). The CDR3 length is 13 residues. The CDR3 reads CASSLTGGGEQYF. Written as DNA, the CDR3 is TGTGCCAGCAGTTTGACAGGGGGTGGGGAGCAGTACTTC.

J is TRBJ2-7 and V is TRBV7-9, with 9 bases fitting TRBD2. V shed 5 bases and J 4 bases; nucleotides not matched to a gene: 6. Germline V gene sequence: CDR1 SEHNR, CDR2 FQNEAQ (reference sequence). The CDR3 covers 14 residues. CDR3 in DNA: TGTGCCAGCAGCCTGACTAGCGGAGCGTACGAGCAGTACTTC. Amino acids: CASSLTSGAYEQYF. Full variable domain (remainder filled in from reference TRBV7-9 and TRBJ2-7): DTGVSQNPRHKITKRGQNVTFRCDPISEHNRLYWYRQTLGQGPEFLTYFQNEAQLEKSRLLSDRFSAERPKGSFSTLEIQRTEQGDSAMYLCASSLTSGAYEQYFGPGTRLTVT.

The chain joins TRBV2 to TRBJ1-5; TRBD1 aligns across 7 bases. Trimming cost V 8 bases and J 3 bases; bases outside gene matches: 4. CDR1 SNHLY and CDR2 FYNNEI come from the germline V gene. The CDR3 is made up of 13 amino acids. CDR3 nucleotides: TGTGCCAGCGCCGGACAGGCCAATCAGCCCCAGCATTTT. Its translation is CASAGQANQPQHF.

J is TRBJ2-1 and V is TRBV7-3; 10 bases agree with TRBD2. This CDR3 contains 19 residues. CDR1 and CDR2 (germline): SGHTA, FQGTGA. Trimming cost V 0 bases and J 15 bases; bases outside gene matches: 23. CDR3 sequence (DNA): TGTGCCAGCAGCTTAACAGGGGTCGCTCTAGCGGGAGCAGGCCGGTTGTTGTTCTTC. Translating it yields CASSLTGVALAGAGRLLFF.

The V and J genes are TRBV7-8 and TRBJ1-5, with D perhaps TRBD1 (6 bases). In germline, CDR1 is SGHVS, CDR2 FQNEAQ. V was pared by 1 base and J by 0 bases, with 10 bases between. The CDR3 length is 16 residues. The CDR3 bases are TGTGCCAGCAGCTTAGGGACAGCTTATAGCAATCAGCCCCAGCATTTT. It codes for CASSLGTAYSNQPQHF.

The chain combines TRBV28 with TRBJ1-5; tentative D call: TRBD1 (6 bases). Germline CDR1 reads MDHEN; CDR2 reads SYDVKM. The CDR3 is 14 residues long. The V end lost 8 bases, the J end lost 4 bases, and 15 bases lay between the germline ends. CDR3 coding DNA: TGTGCCAGCGATACAGGGCCCGGGAATCAGCCCCAGCATTTT. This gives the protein CASDTGPGNQPQHF. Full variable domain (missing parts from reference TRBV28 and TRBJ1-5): DVKVTQSSRYLVKRTGEKVFLECVQDMDHENMFWYRQDPGLGLRLIYFSYDVKMKEKGDIPEGYSVSREKKERFSLILESASTNQTSMYLCASDTGPGNQPQHFGDGTRLSIL.

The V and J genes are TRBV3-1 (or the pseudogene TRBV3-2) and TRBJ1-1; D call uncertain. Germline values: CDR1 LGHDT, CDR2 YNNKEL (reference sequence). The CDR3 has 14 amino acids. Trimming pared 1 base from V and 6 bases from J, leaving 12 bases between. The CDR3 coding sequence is TGTGCCAGCAGCCAAGGGGAGAATCGACCTGAAGCTTTCTTT. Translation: CASSQGENRPEAFF.

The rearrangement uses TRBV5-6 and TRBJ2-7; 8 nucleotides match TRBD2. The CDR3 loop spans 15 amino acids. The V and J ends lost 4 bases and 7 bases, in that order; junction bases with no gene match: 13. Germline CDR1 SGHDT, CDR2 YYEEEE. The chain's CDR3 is CASSPPLAAPGEQYF. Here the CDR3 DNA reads TGTGCCAGCAGCCCCCCACTAGCGGCCCCCGGGGAGCAGTACTTC. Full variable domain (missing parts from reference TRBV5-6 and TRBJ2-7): DAGVTQSPTHLIKTRGQQVTLRCSPKSGHDTVSWYQQALGQGPQFIFQYYEEEERQRGNFPDRFSGHQFPNYSSELNVNALLLGDSALYLCASSPPLAAPGEQYFGPGTRLTVT.

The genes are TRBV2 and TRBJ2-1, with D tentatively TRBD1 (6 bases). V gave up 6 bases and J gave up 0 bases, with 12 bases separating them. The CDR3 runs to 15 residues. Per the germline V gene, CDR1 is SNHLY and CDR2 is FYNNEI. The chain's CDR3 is CASSELDSSYNEQFF. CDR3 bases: TGTGCCAGCAGCGAGTTGGACAGCTCCTACAATGAGCAGTTCTTC.

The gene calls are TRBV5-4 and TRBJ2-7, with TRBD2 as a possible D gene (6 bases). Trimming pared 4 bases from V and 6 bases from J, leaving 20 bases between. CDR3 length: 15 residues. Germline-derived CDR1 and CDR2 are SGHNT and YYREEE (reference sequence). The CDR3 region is CASSPPGLPTFEQYF. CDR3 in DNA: TGTGCCAGCAGCCCTCCGGGACTCCCTACTTTCGAGCAGTACTTC.

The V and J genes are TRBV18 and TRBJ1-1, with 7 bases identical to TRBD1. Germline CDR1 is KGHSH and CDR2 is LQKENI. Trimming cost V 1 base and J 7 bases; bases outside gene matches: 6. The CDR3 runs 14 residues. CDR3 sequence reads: CASSPRNDRVEAFF. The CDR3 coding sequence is TGTGCCAGCTCACCACGAAACGACAGGGTTGAAGCTTTCTTT.

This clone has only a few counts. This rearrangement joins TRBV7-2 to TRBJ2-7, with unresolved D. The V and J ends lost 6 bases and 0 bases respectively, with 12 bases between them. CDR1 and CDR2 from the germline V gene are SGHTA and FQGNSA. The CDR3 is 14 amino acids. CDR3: CASRTRPNSYEQYF. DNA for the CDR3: TGTGCCAGCAGAACGAGGCCCAACTCCTACGAGCAGTACTTC.

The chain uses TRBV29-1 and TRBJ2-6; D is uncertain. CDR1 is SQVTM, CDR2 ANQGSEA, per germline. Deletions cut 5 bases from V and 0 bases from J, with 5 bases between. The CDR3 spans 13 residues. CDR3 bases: TGCAGCGTTTCTCTCTCTGGGGCCAACGTCCTGACTTTC. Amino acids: CSVSLSGANVLTF.

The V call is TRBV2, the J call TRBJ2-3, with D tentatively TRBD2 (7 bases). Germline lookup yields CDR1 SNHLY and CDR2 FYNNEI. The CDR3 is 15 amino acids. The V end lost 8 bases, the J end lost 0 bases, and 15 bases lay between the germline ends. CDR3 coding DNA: TGTGCCAGCCTCGGGGGGCGGCTTAGCACAGATACGCAGTATTTT. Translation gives CASLGGRLSTDTQYF.

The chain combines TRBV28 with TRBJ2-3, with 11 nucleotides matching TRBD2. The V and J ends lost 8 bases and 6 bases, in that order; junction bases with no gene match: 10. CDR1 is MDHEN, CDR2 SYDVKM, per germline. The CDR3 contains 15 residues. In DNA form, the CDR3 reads TGTGCCAGCCTCGAACTAGCGGGAGCTTCGGATACGCAGTATTTT. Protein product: CASLELAGASDTQYF.

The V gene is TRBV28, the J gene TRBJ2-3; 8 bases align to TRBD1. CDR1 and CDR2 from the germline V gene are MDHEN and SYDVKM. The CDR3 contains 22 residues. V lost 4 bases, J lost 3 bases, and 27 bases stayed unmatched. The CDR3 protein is CASSSQRRGKPGQAGRTDTQYF. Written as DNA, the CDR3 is TGTGCCAGCAGTTCCCAACGAAGGGGAAAACCGGGACAGGCGGGGAGGACAGATACGCAGTATTTT.